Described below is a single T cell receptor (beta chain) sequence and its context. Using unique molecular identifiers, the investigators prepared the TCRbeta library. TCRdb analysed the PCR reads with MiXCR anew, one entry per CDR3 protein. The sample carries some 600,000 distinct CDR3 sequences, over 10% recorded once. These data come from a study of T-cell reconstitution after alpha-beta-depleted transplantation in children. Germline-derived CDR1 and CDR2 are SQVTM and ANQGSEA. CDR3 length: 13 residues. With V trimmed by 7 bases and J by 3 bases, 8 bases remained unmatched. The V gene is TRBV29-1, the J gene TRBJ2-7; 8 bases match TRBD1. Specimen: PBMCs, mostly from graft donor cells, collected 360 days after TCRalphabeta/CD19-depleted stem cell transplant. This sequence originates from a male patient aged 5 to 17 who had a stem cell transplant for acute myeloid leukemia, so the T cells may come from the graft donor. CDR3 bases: TGCAGCGCCGGACAGGGCGTTCGCTACGAGCAGTACTTC. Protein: CSAGQGVRYEQYF.